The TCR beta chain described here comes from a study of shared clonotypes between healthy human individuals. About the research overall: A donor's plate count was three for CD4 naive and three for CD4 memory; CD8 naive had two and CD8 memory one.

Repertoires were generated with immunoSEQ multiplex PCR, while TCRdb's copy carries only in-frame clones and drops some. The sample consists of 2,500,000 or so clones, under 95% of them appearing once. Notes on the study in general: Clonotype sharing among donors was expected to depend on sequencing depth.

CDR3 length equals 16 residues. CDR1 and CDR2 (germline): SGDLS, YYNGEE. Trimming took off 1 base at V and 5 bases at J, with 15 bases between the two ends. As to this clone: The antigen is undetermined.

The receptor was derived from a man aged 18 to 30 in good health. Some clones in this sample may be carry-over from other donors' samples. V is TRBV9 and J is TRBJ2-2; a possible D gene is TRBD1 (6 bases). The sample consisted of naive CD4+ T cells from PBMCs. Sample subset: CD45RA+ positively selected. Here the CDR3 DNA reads TGTGCCAGCAGCGTATTCAGGGGAAGACCTACCGGGGAGCTGTTTTTT. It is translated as CASSVFRGRPTGELFF. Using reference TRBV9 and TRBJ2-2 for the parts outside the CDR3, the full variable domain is DSGVTQTPKHLITATGQRVTLRCSPRSGDLSVYWYQQSLDQGLQFLIQYYNGEERAKGNILERFSAQQFPDLHSELNLSSLELGDSALYFCASSVFRGRPTGELFFGEGSRLTVL.